This T cell receptor beta chain derives from a study of T cells in Graves' hyperthyroidism and ophthalmopathy. The germline V gene has CDR1 SNHLY and CDR2 FYNNEI. CDR3 length equals 14 residues. V was cut by 1 base and J by 1 base, with 5 bases left in between. RNA transcripts yielded amplified TCR beta CDR3 regions. The primer set for the first-round RT-PCR of the TCR CDR3 was HTBI. TCRdb processed the multiplex PCR reads anew with MiXCR; each CDR3 protein has one entry. The table records around 700,000 distinct CDR3 sequences, over 15% of them present only once. From around 11 ml of fresh peripheral blood, PBMCs were isolated. Findings and limits, study-wide: Onset of ophthalmopathy came a median 6.5 months after the model predicted it.

This clonotype came up many times. Its antigen is still unknown. The sequence was obtained from a woman aged 50 to 65 with Graves' hyperthyroidism that later progressed to Graves' ophthalmopathy. What was sequenced was blood. V usage is TRBV2 and J usage is TRBJ1-3; D remains ambiguous. CDR3 amino acids: CASSEGGSGNTIYF. The CDR3 nucleotides read TGTGCCAGCAGTGAAGGGGGTTCTGGAAACACCATATATTTT.